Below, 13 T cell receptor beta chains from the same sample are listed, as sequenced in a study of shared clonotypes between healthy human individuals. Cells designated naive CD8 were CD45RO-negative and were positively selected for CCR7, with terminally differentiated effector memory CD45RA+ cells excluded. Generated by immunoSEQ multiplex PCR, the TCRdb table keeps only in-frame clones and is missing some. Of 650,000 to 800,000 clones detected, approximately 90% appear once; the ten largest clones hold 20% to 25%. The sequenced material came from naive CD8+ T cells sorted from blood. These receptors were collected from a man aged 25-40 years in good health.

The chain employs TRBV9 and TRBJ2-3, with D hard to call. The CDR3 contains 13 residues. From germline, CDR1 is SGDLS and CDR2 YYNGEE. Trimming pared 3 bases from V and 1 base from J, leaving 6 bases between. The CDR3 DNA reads TGTGCCAGCAGCGAGAAACGCACAGATACGCAGTATTTT. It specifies CASSEKRTDTQYF.

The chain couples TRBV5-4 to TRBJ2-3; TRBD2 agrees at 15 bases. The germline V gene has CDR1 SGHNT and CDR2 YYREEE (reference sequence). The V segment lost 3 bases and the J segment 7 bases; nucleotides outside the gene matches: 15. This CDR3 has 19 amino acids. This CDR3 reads CASSSDETGLAGGGYTQYF. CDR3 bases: TGTGCCAGCAGCTCAGATGAGACGGGACTAGCGGGAGGAGGGTATACGCAGTATTTT.

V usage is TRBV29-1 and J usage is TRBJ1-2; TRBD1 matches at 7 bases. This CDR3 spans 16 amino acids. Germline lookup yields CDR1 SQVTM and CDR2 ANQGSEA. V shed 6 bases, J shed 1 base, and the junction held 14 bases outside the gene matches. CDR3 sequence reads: CSVSGTEEFDNYGYTF. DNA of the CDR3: TGCAGCGTGTCCGGGACAGAGGAGTTCGATAACTATGGCTACACCTTC.

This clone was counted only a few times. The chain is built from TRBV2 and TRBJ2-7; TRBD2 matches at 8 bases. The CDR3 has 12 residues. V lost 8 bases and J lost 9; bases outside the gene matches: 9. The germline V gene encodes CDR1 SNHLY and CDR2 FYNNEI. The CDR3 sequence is CASFGGRLGQYF. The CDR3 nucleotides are TGTGCCAGCTTTGGCGGGAGGTTAGGGCAGTACTTC. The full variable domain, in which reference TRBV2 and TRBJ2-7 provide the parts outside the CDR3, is EPEVTQTPSHQVTQMGQEVILRCVPISNHLYFYWYRQILGQKVEFLVSFYNNEISEKSEIFDDQFSVERPDGSNFTLKIRSTKLEDSAMYFCASFGGRLGQYFGPGTRLTVT.

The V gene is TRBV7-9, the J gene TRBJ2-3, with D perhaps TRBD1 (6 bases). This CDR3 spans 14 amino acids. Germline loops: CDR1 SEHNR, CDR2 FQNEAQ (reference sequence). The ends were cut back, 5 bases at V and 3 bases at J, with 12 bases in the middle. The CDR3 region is CASSPEGETDTQYF. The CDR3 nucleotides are TGTGCCAGCAGCCCCGAGGGGGAAACAGATACGCAGTATTTT.

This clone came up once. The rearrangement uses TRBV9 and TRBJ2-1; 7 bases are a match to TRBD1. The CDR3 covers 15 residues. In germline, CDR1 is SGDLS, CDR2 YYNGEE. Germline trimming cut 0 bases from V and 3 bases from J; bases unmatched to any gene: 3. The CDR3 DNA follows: TGTGCCAGCAGCGTAGAGGGACAGAGCTACAATGAGCAGTTCTTC. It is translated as CASSVEGQSYNEQFF.

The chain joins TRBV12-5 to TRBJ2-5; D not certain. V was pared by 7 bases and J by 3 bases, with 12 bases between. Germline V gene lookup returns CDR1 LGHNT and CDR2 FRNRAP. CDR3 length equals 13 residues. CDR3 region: CASAPPLEETQYF. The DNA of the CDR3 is TGTGCTAGTGCCCCCCCGTTAGAAGAGACCCAGTACTTC.

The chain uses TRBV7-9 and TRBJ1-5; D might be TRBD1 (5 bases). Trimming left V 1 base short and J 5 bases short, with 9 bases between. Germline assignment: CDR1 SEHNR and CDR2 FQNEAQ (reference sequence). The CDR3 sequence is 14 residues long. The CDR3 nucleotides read TGTGCCAGCAGCTTAGGGGACGTTTATCAGCCCCAGCATTTT. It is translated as CASSLGDVYQPQHF.

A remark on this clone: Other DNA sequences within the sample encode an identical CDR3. Here the CDR3 DNA reads TGTGCCAGCAGTGGCGGGAGCTCCTACGAGCAGTACTTC. Translation: CASSGGSSYEQYF. V gene TRBV27 combines with J gene TRBJ2-7, with 7 bases identical to TRBD2. V gave up 5 bases and J gave up 0 bases; unmatched junction bases: 1. The length of the CDR3 is 13 residues. Germline CDR1 MNHEY, CDR2 SMNVEV (reference sequence).

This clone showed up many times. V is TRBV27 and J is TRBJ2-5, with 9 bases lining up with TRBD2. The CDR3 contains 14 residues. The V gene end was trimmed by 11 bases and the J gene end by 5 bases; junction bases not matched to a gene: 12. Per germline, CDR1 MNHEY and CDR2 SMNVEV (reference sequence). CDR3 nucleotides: TGTGCCTCACGTGGACTAGCGATAGGGGAGACCCAGTACTTC. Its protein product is CASRGLAIGETQYF.

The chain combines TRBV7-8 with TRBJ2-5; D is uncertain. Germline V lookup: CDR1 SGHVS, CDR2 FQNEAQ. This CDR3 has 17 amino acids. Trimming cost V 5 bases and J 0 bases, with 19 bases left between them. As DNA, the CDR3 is TGTGCCAGCAGCGAAATTGTGGGCTCCAGTAACCAAGAGACCCAGTACTTC. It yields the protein CASSEIVGSSNQETQYF.

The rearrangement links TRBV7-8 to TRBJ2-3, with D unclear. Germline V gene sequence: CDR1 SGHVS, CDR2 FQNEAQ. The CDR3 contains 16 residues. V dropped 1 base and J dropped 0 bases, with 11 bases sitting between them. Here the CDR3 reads CASSLVGSQSTDTQYF. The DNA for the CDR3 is TGTGCCAGCAGCTTAGTGGGCAGCCAGAGCACAGATACGCAGTATTTT.

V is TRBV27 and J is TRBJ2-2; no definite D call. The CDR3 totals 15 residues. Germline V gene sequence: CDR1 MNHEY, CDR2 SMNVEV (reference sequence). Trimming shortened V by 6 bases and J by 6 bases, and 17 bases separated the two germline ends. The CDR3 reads CASRIIPGGSGELFF. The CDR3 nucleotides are TGTGCCAGCAGGATAATCCCAGGTGGATCCGGGGAGCTGTTTTTT.